The 32 T cell receptor beta chains presented below share a single source sample, sequenced in a study of yellow fever vaccine responses in identical twins. TCRdb independently ran MiXCR on the RT-PCR reads; one entry per CDR3 protein. The sample records 4,000 to 5,000 distinct CDR3 sequences, roughly 85% being singletons. Sequencing was performed on T cells from blood (PBMCs), unsorted or a sorted subset (not recorded which), taken before or after yellow fever vaccination (not recorded which). These receptors were collected from a young woman who received the yellow fever vaccine.

The chain carries TRBV3-1 and TRBJ2-7, with a tentative D call TRBD1 (6 bases). In germline, CDR1 is LGHDT, CDR2 YNNKEL (reference sequence). V lost 0 bases, J lost 2 bases, and 14 bases lay in between. The CDR3 length is 16 residues. The CDR3: CASSQDAGTPTYEQYF. The CDR3 DNA follows: TGTGCCAGCAGCCAAGATGCCGGGACACCCACCTACGAGCAGTACTTC.

In this sample, this clonotype turned up a few times. This chain links TRBV18 with TRBJ1-2; tentatively, D is TRBD1 (6 bases). The germline V gene has CDR1 KGHSH and CDR2 LQKENI. Trimming took 5 bases from V and 6 from J, leaving 13 bases between them. This CDR3 contains 13 residues. Here the CDR3 reads CASSETTGNGYTF. In DNA form, the CDR3 reads TGTGCCAGCTCAGAGACGACAGGCAATGGCTACACCTTC.

The genes are TRBV2 and TRBJ1-2; 8 bases map to TRBD1. Per germline, CDR1 SNHLY and CDR2 FYNNEI. The V gene end was trimmed by 0 bases and the J gene end by 6 bases; junction bases not matched to a gene: 6. The CDR3 has 15 residues. The CDR3 loop reads CASSEADRGSDGYTF. CDR3 nucleotide sequence: TGTGCCAGCAGTGAAGCAGACAGGGGCTCGGATGGCTACACCTTC.

The chain links TRBV27 to TRBJ2-2, with no clear D. This CDR3 region has 12 residues. Trimming removed 5 bases at V and 2 bases at J, with 3 bases between. Germline V gives CDR1 MNHEY, CDR2 SMNVEV (reference sequence). The CDR3 loop is CASSPNTGELFF. The CDR3 coding sequence is TGTGCCAGCAGTCCTAACACCGGGGAGCTGTTTTTT.

The chain couples TRBV23-1 to TRBJ2-7; no reliable D call. TRBV23-1 counts as an open reading frame of uncertain function. Trimming took 0 bases from V and 3 from J, leaving 15 bases between them. The CDR3 runs to 16 residues. The DNA for the CDR3 is TGCGCCAGCAGTCAATCGGATCACAGTCAAGACTACGAGCAGTACTTC. As protein: CASSQSDHSQDYEQYF.

V gene TRBV4-1 combines with J gene TRBJ2-4; 10 bases agree with TRBD1. V shed 2 bases and J 1 base; nucleotides not matched to a gene: 2. CDR3 length equals 16 residues. The germline CDR1 and CDR2 sequences are MGHRA and YSYEKL. This CDR3 reads CASSQRQGAAKNIQYF. The DNA for the CDR3 is TGCGCCAGCAGCCAACGACAGGGGGCGGCCAAAAACATTCAGTACTTC.

This clonotype was seen only a few times. This chain uses TRBV5-1 with TRBJ2-7; TRBD1 is a possible D gene (6 bases). CDR3 length: 14 residues. Germline V gene data show CDR1 as SGHRS and CDR2 as YFSETQ. Between the trimmed V and J ends, which lost 4 bases and 0 bases, there was a span of 11 bases. This CDR3 reads CASSNDRFSYEQYF. CDR3 nucleotides: TGCGCCAGCAGCAATGACAGGTTCTCCTACGAGCAGTACTTC.

The V and J genes are TRBV7-9 and TRBJ2-4; D unclear. Germline-derived CDR1 and CDR2 are SEHNR and FQNEAQ (reference sequence). V was trimmed by 2 bases and J by 10 bases, leaving 9 bases between them. The CDR3 has 12 amino acids. CDR3 bases: TGTGCCAGCAGCTTAACGGCTTCGATTCAGTACTTC. This gives the protein CASSLTASIQYF.

The genes are TRBV20-1 and TRBJ2-5; D ambiguous. The CDR3 has 11 amino acids. V was shortened by 0 bases and J by 2 bases, with 1 base between the two germline ends. The germline gives CDR1 DFQATT, CDR2 SNEGSKA (reference sequence). The CDR3 DNA reads as TGCAGTGCTAGAGATCAAGAGACCCAGTACTTC. Translating gives CSARDQETQYF.

V is TRBV29-1 and J is TRBJ2-7, with D perhaps given as TRBD1 or TRBD2 (5 bases each). Germline V lookup: CDR1 SQVTM, CDR2 ANQGSEA. The V gene lost 0 bases and the J gene lost 2 bases, with 14 bases spanning the gap. This CDR3 contains 15 residues. CDR3 nucleotide sequence: TGCAGCGTTGAAGATAGGGACGAGCCCCCCTACGAGCAGTACTTC. Its protein product is CSVEDRDEPPYEQYF.

The chain links TRBV20-1 to TRBJ1-1; D may be TRBD1 (6 bases). V was trimmed by 3 bases and J by 4 bases, leaving 9 bases between them. Germline CDR1 DFQATT, CDR2 SNEGSKA (reference sequence). CDR3 size: 12 residues. In DNA form, the CDR3 reads TGCAGTGCTAGTAGAGGGGGCACTGAAGCTTTCTTT. Translating gives CSASRGGTEAFF.

V usage is TRBV5-1 and J usage is TRBJ2-1; 7 bases agree with TRBD2. CDR1 is SGHRS, CDR2 YFSETQ, per germline. CDR3 length equals 14 residues. After removal of 2 bases from V and 5 bases from J, the junction contained 4 bases not matched to a gene. CDR3 DNA sequence: TGCGCCAGCAGCTTCGGCGGGGGTAACAATGAGCAGTTCTTC. Its translation: CASSFGGGNNEQFF.

By share, this clonotype ranks as large. V is TRBV4-1 and J is TRBJ1-5; D is unclear. The CDR3 is 14 amino acids. Trimming removed 1 base at V and 6 bases at J, with 10 bases between. Germline V gives CDR1 MGHRA, CDR2 YSYEKL. The DNA of the CDR3 is TGCGCCAGCAGCCAAGGGCAGGACCGTCAGCCCCAGCATTTT. It translates to CASSQGQDRQPQHF.

V usage is TRBV20-1 and J usage is TRBJ2-3; the D gene is possibly TRBD1 (6 bases). The CDR3 extends over 14 amino acids. V was shortened by 1 base and J by 4 bases, with 12 bases between the two germline ends. Per the germline V gene, CDR1 is DFQATT and CDR2 is SNEGSKA (reference sequence). CDR3 protein: CSARASGVADTQYF. The DNA for the CDR3 is TGCAGTGCTAGAGCTTCAGGGGTAGCAGATACGCAGTATTTT.

The sample holds a few counts of this clonotype. The chain recombines TRBV9 with TRBJ1-2, with D perhaps TRBD1 (5 bases). Trimming stripped 0 bases from V and 8 bases from J, with 5 bases between. This CDR3 region has 11 residues. Germline V gives CDR1 SGDLS, CDR2 YYNGEE. CDR3 sequence (DNA): TGTGCCAGCAGCGTAGGGGGGGGCTACACCTTC. This gives the protein CASSVGGGYTF.

V usage is TRBV27 and J usage is TRBJ1-5; D may be TRBD1 (5 bases). This CDR3 has 14 residues. Trimming removed 6 bases at V and 6 bases at J, with 15 bases between. The germline CDR1 and CDR2 sequences are MNHEY and SMNVEV (reference sequence). The CDR3 loop reads CASRAQGSSQPQHF. In nucleotides, the CDR3 is TGTGCCAGCAGGGCGCAGGGATCGAGTCAGCCCCAGCATTTT.

This clonotype was found once. The rearrangement uses TRBV28 and TRBJ2-4; D gene ambiguous. Germline CDR1 and CDR2: MDHEN and SYDVKM. The V end was cut by 6 bases, the J end by 4 bases, with 13 bases between. The CDR3 is 14 residues long. CDR3 sequence reads: CASSQDAAKNIQYF. DNA for the CDR3: TGTGCCAGCAGCCAAGATGCGGCTAAAAACATTCAGTACTTC.

This clonotype was observed a single time. The CDR3 protein is CASTLRDPTYNEQFF. The CDR3 nucleotides are TGTGCCAGCACCCTCCGGGACCCAACCTACAATGAGCAGTTCTTC. The chain is built from TRBV12-3 or TRBV12-4 and TRBJ2-1; D may match TRBD1 or TRBD2 (5 bases each). V lost 7 bases to trimming and J lost 2 bases, with 15 bases between them. The CDR3 loop spans 15 amino acids.

The chain has TRBV2 and TRBJ2-1; D unresolved. There are 13 residues in the CDR3. Germline values: CDR1 SNHLY, CDR2 FYNNEI. The germline V and J ends were trimmed by 7 bases and 0 bases, with 7 bases remaining between them. This chain's CDR3 is CASTSLSYNEQFF. CDR3 DNA: TGTGCCAGCACGTCCCTCTCCTACAATGAGCAGTTCTTC.

This chain links TRBV18 with TRBJ2-1; D perhaps matches TRBD2 (6 bases). This CDR3 contains 13 residues. Germline lookup yields CDR1 KGHSH and CDR2 LQKENI. With 8 bases removed from V and 3 bases from J, the gap between germline ends came to 11 bases. CDR3: CASRDSSYNEQFF. The DNA for the CDR3 is TGTGCCAGCCGGGACTCGAGCTACAATGAGCAGTTCTTC.

The V and J genes are TRBV5-1 and TRBJ2-1; 7 bases fit TRBD2. CDR1 and CDR2 from the germline V gene are SGHRS and YFSETQ. The CDR3 is 15 residues long. Losses at the gene ends were 0 bases for V and 3 bases for J; bases not matched to a gene: 3. The DNA for the CDR3 is TGCGCCAGCAGCTTGGACCGGGACTACTACAATGAGCAGTTCTTC. Translating it yields CASSLDRDYYNEQFF.

J is TRBJ2-1 and V is TRBV11-2, with D uncertain. CDR1 and CDR2 (germline): SGHAT, FQNNGV. V lost 0 bases, J lost 10 bases, and 13 bases lay in between. The CDR3 covers 14 residues. In nucleotides, the CDR3 is TGTGCCAGCAGCTTAGACATATATGGGGTAGAGCAGTTCTTC. Its translation: CASSLDIYGVEQFF.

The gene calls are TRBV29-1 and TRBJ2-3, with 7 positions matching TRBD2. The CDR3 runs 18 residues. Trimming took 1 base from V and 0 from J; bases not matched to a gene: 13. From germline, CDR1 is SQVTM and CDR2 ANQGSEA. CDR3 protein: CSVEGVGGVIASTDTQYF. The CDR3 nucleotides read TGCAGCGTTGAAGGCGTGGGAGGGGTCATTGCTAGCACAGATACGCAGTATTTT.

The V and J genes are TRBV10-1 and TRBJ1-1, with D unclear. The CDR3 extends over 12 amino acids. The germline gives CDR1 WNHNN, CDR2 SYGVQD (reference sequence). V was pared by 6 bases and J by 5 bases, with 10 bases between. The CDR3 reads CASSQVRTEAFF. CDR3 nucleotide sequence: TGCGCCAGCAGCCAGGTGAGAACTGAAGCTTTCTTT.

The rearrangement joins TRBV19 to TRBJ2-7; 10 bases agree with TRBD1. The J segment lost 2 bases and the V segment lost 5 bases, leaving 6 bases of the junction unmatched. This CDR3 contains 15 residues. CDR1 LNHDA and CDR2 SQIVND come from the germline V gene (reference sequence). CDR3 amino acids: CASSPRGQGTYEQYF. The CDR3 nucleotides read TGTGCCAGTAGTCCACGGGGACAGGGGACCTACGAGCAGTACTTC.

V and J are TRBV18 and TRBJ1-3, with 7 bases that match TRBD1. V lost 2 bases and J lost 8; bases outside the gene matches: 6. Looked up from germline, CDR1 is KGHSH and CDR2 is LQKENI. This CDR3 is built from 14 residues. The DNA of the CDR3 is TGTGCCAGCTCACCAGGGACAGCTCGGGACACCATATATTTT. This gives the protein CASSPGTARDTIYF.

The rearrangement links TRBV6-1 to TRBJ1-1; unclear D gene. The CDR3 is made up of 15 amino acids. The V end lost 6 bases, the J end lost 11 bases, and 25 bases lay between the germline ends. Germline V gives CDR1 MNHNS, CDR2 SASEGT. The CDR3 loop is CASRTIRTETPRAFF. In DNA, the CDR3 is TGTGCCAGCAGAACCATTCGGACGGAAACTCCGAGGGCTTTCTTT.

The V gene is TRBV7-9, the J gene TRBJ2-5; no clear D. Germline V gives CDR1 SEHNR, CDR2 FQNEAQ (reference sequence). V lost 1 base and J lost 1, with 10 bases in between. CDR3 length equals 15 residues. The CDR3 here is CASSLVASFQETQYF. DNA of the CDR3: TGTGCCAGCAGCTTAGTGGCCTCATTCCAAGAGACCCAGTACTTC.

This chain joins TRBV29-1 and TRBJ2-7; D may match TRBD1 or TRBD2 (5 bases each). V gave up 7 bases and J gave up 0 bases, with 13 bases separating them. The V gene's germline CDR1 is SQVTM and CDR2 ANQGSEA. This CDR3 has 13 residues. Here the CDR3 reads CSASRESSYEQYF. CDR3 nucleotide sequence: TGCAGCGCTTCCAGGGAGTCCTCCTACGAGCAGTACTTC.

V is TRBV6-1 and J is TRBJ2-1; 10 bases are a match to TRBD2. Germline CDR1 and CDR2: MNHNS and SASEGT. The length of the CDR3 is 15 residues. The V segment lost 5 bases and the J segment 4 bases; nucleotides outside the gene matches: 5. The CDR3 DNA is TGTGCCAGCAGTACAGCAGCGGGAGGGTACAATGAGCAGTTCTTC. It specifies CASSTAAGGYNEQFF.

The chain has TRBV5-1 and TRBJ2-5; 13 bases fit TRBD2. The CDR3 loop spans 17 amino acids. The J segment lost 0 bases and the V segment lost 6 bases, leaving 8 bases of the junction unmatched. Germline CDR1 SGHRS, CDR2 YFSETQ. The chain's CDR3 is CASIGETSGGDQETQYF. The CDR3 coding sequence is TGCGCCAGCATCGGTGAAACTAGCGGGGGGGACCAAGAGACCCAGTACTTC.

This chain joins TRBV15 and TRBJ1-1, with 7 bases fitting TRBD1. This CDR3 has 14 amino acids. J lost 11 bases, V lost 2 bases, and 11 bases had no gene match. Germline V gene sequence: CDR1 LNHNV, CDR2 YYDKDF (reference sequence). The CDR3 here is CATSRPDREVGAFF. Written as DNA, the CDR3 is TGTGCCACCAGCAGACCCGACAGGGAGGTTGGGGCTTTCTTT.